This TCR beta chain was identified in a study of T cell repertoires in cytomegalovirus infection. Study details: Public TCR beta signatures marked donors with CMV infection and the matching HLA.

Points from the study as a whole: Based on cumulative public TCR beta family frequency, carriers of CMV plus the relevant HLA were identified. It was HLA-C-restricted CMV-specific TCR beta clonotypes that dominated the response ex vivo.

Per the germline V gene, CDR1 is MNHNS and CDR2 is SASEGT. V was trimmed by 8 bases and J by 7 bases, leaving 15 bases between them. The CDR3 is 13 residues long. From the reads, TCRdb called clonotypes with MiXCR, one entry per CDR3 protein. The sample holds 350,000 to 550,000 distinct CDR3 sequences, approximately 33% seen once. This clonotype was seen only a few times. What it recognizes is unknown. The sequencing sample was made of PBMCs. The chain uses TRBV6-1 and TRBJ1-5, with D possibly matching TRBD1 (5 bases). This TCR came from a human donor in good health (CMV status not recorded). Some clones in this sample may be carry-over from other donors' samples. The CDR3 spells CASQPGPSQPQHF. Written as DNA, the CDR3 is TGTGCCAGCCAACCAGGGCCCTCCCAGCCCCAGCATTTT.